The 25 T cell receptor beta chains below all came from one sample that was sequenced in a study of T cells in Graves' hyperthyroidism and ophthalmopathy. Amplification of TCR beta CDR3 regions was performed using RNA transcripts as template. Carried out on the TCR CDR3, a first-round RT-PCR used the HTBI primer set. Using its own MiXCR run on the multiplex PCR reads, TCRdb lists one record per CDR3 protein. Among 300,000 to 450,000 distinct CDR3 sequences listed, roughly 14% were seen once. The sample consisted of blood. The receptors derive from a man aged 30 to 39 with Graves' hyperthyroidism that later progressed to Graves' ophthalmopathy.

Here the CDR3 reads CASGPRGDGYTF. Written as DNA, the CDR3 is TGTGCCAGCGGACCCAGGGGGGATGGCTACACCTTC. The chain combines TRBV7-3 with TRBJ1-2, with 7 bases fitting TRBD1. Trimming took 8 bases from V and 6 from J; bases not matched to a gene: 6. Germline loops: CDR1 SGHTA, CDR2 FQGTGA. The CDR3 has 12 amino acids.

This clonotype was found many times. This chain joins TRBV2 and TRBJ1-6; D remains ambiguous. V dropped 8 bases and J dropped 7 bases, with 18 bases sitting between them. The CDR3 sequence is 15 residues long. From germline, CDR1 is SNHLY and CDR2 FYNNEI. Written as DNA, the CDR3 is TGTGCCAGCCTTTTGAGAATCCGCGGGAATTCACCCCTCCACTTT. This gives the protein CASLLRIRGNSPLHF. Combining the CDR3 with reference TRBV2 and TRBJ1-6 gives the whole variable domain EPEVTQTPSHQVTQMGQEVILRCVPISNHLYFYWYRQILGQKVEFLVSFYNNEISEKSEIFDDQFSVERPDGSNFTLKIRSTKLEDSAMYFCASLLRIRGNSPLHFGNGTRLTVT.

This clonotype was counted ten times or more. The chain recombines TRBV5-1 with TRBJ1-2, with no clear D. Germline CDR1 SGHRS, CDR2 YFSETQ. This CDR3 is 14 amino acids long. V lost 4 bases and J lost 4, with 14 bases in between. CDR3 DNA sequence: TGCGCCAGCAGCGTGGAGGCGGTTAGCTATGGCTACACCTTC. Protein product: CASSVEAVSYGYTF. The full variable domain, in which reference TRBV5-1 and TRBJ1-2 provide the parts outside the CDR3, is KAGVTQTPRYLIKTRGQQVTLSCSPISGHRSVSWYQQTPGQGLQFLFEYFSETQRNKGNFPGRFSGRQFSNSRSEMNVSTLELGDSALYLCASSVEAVSYGYTFGSGTRLTVV.

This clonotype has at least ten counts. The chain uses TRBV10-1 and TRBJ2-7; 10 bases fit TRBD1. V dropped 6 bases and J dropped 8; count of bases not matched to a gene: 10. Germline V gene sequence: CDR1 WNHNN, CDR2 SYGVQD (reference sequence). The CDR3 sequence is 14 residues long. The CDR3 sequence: CASSVGQGTSKQYF. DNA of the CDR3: TGCGCCAGCAGCGTGGGACAGGGGACGAGTAAGCAGTACTTC.

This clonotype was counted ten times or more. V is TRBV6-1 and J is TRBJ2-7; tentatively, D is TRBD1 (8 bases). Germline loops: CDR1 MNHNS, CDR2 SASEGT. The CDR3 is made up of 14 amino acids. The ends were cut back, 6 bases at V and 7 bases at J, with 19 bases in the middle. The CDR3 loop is CASRPTGAGGEQYF. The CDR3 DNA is TGTGCCAGCAGGCCGACAGGGGCCGGGGGGGAGCAGTACTTC.

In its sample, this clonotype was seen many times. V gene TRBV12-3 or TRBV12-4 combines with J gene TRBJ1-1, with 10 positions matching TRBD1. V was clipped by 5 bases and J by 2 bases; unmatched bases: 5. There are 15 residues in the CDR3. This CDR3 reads CASSNRDRGNTEAFF. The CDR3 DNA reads TGTGCCAGCAGTAACCGGGACAGGGGTAACACTGAAGCTTTCTTT.

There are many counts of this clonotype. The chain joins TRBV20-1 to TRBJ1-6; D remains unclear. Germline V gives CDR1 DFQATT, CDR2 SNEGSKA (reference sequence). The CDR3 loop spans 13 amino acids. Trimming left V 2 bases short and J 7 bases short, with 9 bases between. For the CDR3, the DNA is TGCAGTGCTAGACAAGACGGAAATTCACCCCTCCACTTT. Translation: CSARQDGNSPLHF.

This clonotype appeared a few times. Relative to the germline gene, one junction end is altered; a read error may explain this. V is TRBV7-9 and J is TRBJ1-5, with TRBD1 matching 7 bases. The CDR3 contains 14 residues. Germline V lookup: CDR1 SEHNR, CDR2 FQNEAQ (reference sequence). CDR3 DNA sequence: TGTGTCAGCAGGAAGACAGGGCGGAATCAGCCCCAGCATTTT. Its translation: CVSRKTGRNQPQHF.

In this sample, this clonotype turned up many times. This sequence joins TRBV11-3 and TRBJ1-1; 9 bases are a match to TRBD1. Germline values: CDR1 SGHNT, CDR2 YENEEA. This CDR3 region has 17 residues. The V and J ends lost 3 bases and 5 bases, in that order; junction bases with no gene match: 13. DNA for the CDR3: TGTGCCAGCAGCTTGGGTAAATGGGGACAGGGTTGGACTGAAGCTTTCTTT. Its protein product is CASSLGKWGQGWTEAFF.

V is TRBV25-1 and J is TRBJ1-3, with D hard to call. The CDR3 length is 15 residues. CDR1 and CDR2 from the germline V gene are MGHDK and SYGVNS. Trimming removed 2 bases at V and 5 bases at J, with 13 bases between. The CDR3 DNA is TGTGCCAGCAGTGAACTCTACAGCGACAGAAACACCATATATTTT. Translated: CASSELYSDRNTIYF.

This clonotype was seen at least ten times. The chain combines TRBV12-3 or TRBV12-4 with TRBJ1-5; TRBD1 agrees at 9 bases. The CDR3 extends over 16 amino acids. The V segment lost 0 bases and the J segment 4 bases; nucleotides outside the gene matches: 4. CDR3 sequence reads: CASSLAGDRGNQPQHF. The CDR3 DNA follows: TGTGCCAGCAGTTTAGCAGGTGACAGGGGGAATCAGCCCCAGCATTTT.

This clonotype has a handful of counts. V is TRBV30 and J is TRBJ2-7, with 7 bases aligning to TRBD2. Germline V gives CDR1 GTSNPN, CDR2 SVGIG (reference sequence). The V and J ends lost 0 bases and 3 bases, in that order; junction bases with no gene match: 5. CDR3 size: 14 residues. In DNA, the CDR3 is TGTGCCTGGAGTGTGGGGGGGGGGGGCTACGAGCAGTACTTC. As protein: CAWSVGGGGYEQYF.

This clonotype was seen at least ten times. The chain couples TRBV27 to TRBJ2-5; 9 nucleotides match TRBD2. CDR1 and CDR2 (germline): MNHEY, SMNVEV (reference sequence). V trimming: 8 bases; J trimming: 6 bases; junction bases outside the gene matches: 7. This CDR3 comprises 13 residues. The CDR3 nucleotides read TGTGCCAGCGGACAGCGGGGGGCCCAGACCCAGTACTTC. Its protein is CASGQRGAQTQYF.

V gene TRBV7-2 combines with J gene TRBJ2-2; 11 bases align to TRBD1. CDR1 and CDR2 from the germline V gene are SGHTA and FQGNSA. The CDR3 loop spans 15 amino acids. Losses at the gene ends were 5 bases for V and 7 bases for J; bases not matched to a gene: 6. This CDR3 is CASSPRTGGGGELFF. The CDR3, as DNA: TGTGCCAGCAGCCCTAGGACAGGGGGCGGCGGGGAGCTGTTTTTT.

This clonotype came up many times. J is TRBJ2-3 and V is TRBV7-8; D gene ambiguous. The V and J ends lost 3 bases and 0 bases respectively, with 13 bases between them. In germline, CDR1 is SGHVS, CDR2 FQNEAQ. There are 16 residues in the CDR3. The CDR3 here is CASSFTYTHSTDTQYF. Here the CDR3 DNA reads TGTGCCAGCAGCTTTACCTACACCCATAGCACAGATACGCAGTATTTT.

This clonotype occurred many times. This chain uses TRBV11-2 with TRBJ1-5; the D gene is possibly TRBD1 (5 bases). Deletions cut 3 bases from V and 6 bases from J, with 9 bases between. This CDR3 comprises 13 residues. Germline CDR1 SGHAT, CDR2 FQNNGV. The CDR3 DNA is TGTGCCAGCAGCTTCGGGGCAGGTCAGCCCCAGCATTTT. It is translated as CASSFGAGQPQHF.

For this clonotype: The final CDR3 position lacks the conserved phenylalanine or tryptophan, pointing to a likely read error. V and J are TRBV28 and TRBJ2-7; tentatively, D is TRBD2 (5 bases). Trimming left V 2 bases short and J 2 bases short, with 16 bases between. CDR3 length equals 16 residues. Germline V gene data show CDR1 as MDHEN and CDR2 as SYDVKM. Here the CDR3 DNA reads TGTGCCAGCAGTTTAAGGCCGGGGTTATGGCCCTACGAGCAGTACCTC. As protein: CASSLRPGLWPYEQYL.

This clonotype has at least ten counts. The CDR3 here is CASSMGELFF. The CDR3 bases are TGTGCCAGCAGTATGGGAGAACTGTTTTTT. The chain carries TRBV28 and TRBJ1-4; D gene unclear. Germline V gene lookup returns CDR1 MDHEN and CDR2 SYDVKM. V lost 5 bases and J 12 bases, leaving 7 bases between the germline ends. CDR3 size: 10 residues.

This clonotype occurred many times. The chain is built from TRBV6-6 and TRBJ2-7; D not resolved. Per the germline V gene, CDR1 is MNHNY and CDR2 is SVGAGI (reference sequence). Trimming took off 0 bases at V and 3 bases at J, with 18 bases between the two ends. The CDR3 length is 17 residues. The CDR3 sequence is CASSYSIQNSPLYEQYF. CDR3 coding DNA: TGTGCCAGCAGTTACTCGATACAGAACAGTCCTCTCTACGAGCAGTACTTC.

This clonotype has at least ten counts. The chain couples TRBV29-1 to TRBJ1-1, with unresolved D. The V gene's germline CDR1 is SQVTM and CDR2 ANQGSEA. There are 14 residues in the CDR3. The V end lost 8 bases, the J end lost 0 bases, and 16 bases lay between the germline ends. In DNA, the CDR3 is TGCAGCTCCTGGGCCCGGGCCATGAACACTGAAGCTTTCTTT. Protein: CSSWARAMNTEAFF.

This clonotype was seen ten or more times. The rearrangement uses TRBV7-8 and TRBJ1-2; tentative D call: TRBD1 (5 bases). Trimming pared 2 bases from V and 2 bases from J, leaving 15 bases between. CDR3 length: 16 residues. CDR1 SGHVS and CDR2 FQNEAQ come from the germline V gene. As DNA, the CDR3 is TGTGCCAGCAGCTTAAGCCGGGGGGTGTTGAACTATGGCTACACCTTC. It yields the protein CASSLSRGVLNYGYTF.

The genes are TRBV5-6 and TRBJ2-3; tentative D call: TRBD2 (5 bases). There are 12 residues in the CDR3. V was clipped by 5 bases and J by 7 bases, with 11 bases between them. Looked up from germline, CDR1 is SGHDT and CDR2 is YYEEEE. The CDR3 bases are TGTGCCAGCAGGAAACTAGTCTATACGCAGTATTTT. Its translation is CASRKLVYTQYF.

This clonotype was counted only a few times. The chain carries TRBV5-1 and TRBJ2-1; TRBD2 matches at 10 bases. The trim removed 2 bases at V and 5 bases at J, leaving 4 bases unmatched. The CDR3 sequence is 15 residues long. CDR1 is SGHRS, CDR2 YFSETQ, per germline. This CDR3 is CASSFVAGGNNEQFF. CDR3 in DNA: TGCGCCAGCAGCTTCGTAGCGGGGGGCAACAATGAGCAGTTCTTC.

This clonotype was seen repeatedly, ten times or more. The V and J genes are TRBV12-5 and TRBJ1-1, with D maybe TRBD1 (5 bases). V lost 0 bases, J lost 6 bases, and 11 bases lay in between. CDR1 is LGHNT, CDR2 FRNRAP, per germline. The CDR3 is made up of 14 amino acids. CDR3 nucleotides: TGTGCTAGTGGTTTGGTAGACCAGGGCCCTGAAGCTTTCTTT. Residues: CASGLVDQGPEAFF.

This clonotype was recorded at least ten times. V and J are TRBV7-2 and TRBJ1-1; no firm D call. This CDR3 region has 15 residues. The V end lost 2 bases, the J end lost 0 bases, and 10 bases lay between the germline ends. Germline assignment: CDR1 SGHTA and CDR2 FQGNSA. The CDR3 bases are TGTGCCAGCAGCTTACAATCGACGCTGAACACTGAAGCTTTCTTT. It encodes CASSLQSTLNTEAFF. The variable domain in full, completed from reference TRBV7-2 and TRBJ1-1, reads GAGVSQSPSNKVTEKGKDVELRCDPISGHTALYWYRQSLGQGLEFLIYFQGNSAPDKSGLPSDRFSAERTGGSVSTLTIQRTQQEDSAVYLCASSLQSTLNTEAFFGQGTRLTVV.